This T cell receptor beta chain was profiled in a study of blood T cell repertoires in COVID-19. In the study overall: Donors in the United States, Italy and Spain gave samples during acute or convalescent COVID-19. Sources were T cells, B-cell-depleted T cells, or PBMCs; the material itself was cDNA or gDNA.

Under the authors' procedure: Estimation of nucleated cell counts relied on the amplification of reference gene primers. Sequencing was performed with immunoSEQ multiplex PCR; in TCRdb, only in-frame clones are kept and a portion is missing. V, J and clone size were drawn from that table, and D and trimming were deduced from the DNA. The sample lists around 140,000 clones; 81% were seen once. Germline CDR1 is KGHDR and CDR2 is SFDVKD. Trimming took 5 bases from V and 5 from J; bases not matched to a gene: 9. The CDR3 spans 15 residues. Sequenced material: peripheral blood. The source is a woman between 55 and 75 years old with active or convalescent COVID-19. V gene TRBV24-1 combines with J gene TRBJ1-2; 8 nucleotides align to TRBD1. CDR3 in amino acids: CATSAPAGTGYGYTF. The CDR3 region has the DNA TGTGCCACCAGTGCTCCGGCCGGGACAGGATATGGCTACACCTTC.